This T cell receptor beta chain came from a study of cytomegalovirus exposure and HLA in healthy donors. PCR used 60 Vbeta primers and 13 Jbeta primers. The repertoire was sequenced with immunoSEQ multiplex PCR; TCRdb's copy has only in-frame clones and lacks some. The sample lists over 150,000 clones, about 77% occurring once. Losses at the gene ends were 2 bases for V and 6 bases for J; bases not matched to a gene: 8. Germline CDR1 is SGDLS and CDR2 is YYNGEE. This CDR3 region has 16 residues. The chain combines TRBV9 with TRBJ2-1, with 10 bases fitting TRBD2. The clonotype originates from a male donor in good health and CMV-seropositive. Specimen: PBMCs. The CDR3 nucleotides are TGTGCCAGCAGCGTGGCGCCCAGCGGGGGGGCCAATGAGCAGTTCTTC. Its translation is CASSVAPSGGANEQFF. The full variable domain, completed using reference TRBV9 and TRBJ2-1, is DSGVTQTPKHLITATGQRVTLRCSPRSGDLSVYWYQQSLDQGLQFLIQYYNGEERAKGNILERFSAQQFPDLHSELNLSSLELGDSALYFCASSVAPSGGANEQFFGPGTRLTVL.